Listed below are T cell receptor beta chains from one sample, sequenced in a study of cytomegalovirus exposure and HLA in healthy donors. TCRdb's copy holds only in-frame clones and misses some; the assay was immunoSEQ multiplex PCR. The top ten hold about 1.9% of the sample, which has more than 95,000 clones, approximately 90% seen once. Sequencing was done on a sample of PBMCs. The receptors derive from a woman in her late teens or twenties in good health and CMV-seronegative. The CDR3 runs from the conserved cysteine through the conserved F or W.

CDR3: CASSRDRAYGYTF
V: TRBV6-5
J: TRBJ1-2

CDR3: CASSKRQGTGTEAFF
V: TRBV19
J: TRBJ1-1

CDR3: CASRPQGKGHEQFF
V: TRBV6-6
J: TRBJ2-1

CDR3: CASQTSGGQETQYF
V: TRBV2
J: TRBJ2-5

CDR3: CASSSSGTGYNEQFF
V: TRBV6-5
J: TRBJ2-1

CDR3: CASSPLPSGIWGEQFF
V: TRBV5-6
J: TRBJ2-1

CDR3: CASRLAGGPSGELFF
V: TRBV5-1
J: TRBJ2-2

CDR3: CASSPRVGGREAFF
V: TRBV5-1
J: TRBJ1-1

CDR3: CASSLVSNQPQHF
V: TRBV6-5
J: TRBJ1-5

CDR3: CAISGTGTSGNEQFF
V: TRBV10-3
J: TRBJ2-1

CDR3: CASSPRGEGDEKLFF
V: TRBV9
J: TRBJ1-4

CDR3: CASSYGKAGSYEQYF
V: TRBV6-5
J: TRBJ2-7

CDR3: CATSTGDSYNEQFF
V: TRBV15
J: TRBJ2-1

CDR3: CATPGPVDSLSGNTIYF
V: TRBV6-4
J: TRBJ1-3

CDR3: CASSLTEMNEKLFF
V: TRBV7-8
J: TRBJ1-4

CDR3: CASSAQTQVSNYGYTF
V: TRBV9
J: TRBJ1-2

CDR3: CAISVAGGETQYF
V: TRBV10-3
J: TRBJ2-5

CDR3: CAWSKAGNTEAFF
V: TRBV30
J: TRBJ1-1

CDR3: CASSLTGITKLFF
V: TRBV2
J: TRBJ1-4

CDR3: CASSLGGQGPYEQYF
V: TRBV11-3
J: TRBJ2-7

CDR3: CASSFWSLKIVQETQYF
V: TRBV28
J: TRBJ2-5

CDR3: CASSPRLAAPKGTQYF
V: TRBV7-8
J: TRBJ2-3

CDR3: CAWSAFSGGRETQYF
V: TRBV30
J: TRBJ2-5

CDR3: CASSIPTFTDTQYF
V: TRBV19
J: TRBJ2-3

CDR3: CASSYRDSGNTIYF
V: TRBV6-5
J: TRBJ1-3

CDR3: CASSSLPGRRETQYF
V: TRBV5-1
J: TRBJ2-5

CDR3: CASSFQNTGELFF
V: TRBV28
J: TRBJ2-2

CDR3: CASSEGSVNQPQHF
V: TRBV2
J: TRBJ1-5

CDR3: CASSSGGAAYF
V: TRBV9
J: TRBJ2-7

CDR3: CASSLGGGSGNTIYF
V: TRBV7-8
J: TRBJ1-3

CDR3: CASSFSPASGGAQNTQYF
V: TRBV28
J: TRBJ2-3

CDR3: CASSSRQGRGGYTF
V: TRBV5-5
J: TRBJ1-2

CDR3: CASTDRASGTDTQYF
V: TRBV13
J: TRBJ2-3

CDR3: CATSSRTGPYGYTF
V: TRBV15
J: TRBJ1-2

CDR3: CASSLQGSLGELFF
V: TRBV5-1
J: TRBJ2-2

CDR3: CASSEEAVGQHRYF
V: TRBV2
J: TRBJ2-7

CDR3: CASSVDPGDRVIGGYTF
V: TRBV9
J: TRBJ1-2

CDR3: CASSSPTSPEQFF
V: TRBV7-9
J: TRBJ2-1

CDR3: CAWSRGSSYEQYF
V: TRBV30
J: TRBJ2-7

CDR3: CASSQDGPLGGRVDTQYF
V: TRBV4-3
J: TRBJ2-3

CDR3: CATSSRYTDTQYF
V: TRBV15
J: TRBJ2-3

CDR3: CASSQWGDRVKDTQYF
V: TRBV27
J: TRBJ2-3

CDR3: CASSYSDRPSGNTIYF
V: TRBV6-5
J: TRBJ1-3

CDR3: CASSTRTGSFQETQYF
V: TRBV19
J: TRBJ2-5

CDR3: CASSELTGLGSYEQYF
V: TRBV19
J: TRBJ2-7

CDR3: CASQRQGAYEQYF
V: TRBV2
J: TRBJ2-7

CDR3: CASSFGGAETDTQYF
V: TRBV5-4
J: TRBJ2-3

CDR3: CATSRDKGGLDTGELFF
V: TRBV15
J: TRBJ2-2